This T cell receptor (beta chain) is from a study of blood T cell repertoires in COVID-19. The germline CDR1 and CDR2 sequences are MNHEY and SVGAGI. The V and J ends lost 1 base and 10 bases, in that order; junction bases with no gene match: 6. The CDR3 totals 15 residues. Assay used: immunoSEQ multiplex PCR; TCRdb lists only in-frame clones, some missing. The table shows about 74,000 clones, with almost 85% occurring only once. Material for sequencing was peripheral blood. The rearrangement uses TRBV6-5 and TRBJ1-4; TRBD1 matches at 10 bases. This clonotype originated in a man over 45 with active COVID-19. CDR3: CASSYFRDRGGKLFF. CDR3 sequence (DNA): TGTGCCAGCAGTTACTTCCGGGACAGGGGCGGAAAACTGTTTTTT.